The clone carrying this TCR beta chain was seen a few times. Its antigen is undetermined. The Oncomine TCR Beta short-read assay was applied to DNA of cultured CD4+ T cells. Extraction of genomic DNA was performed on cultured CD4+ T cells. TCRdb re-called the PCR reads with MiXCR, one entry per CDR3 protein. The data show around 23,000 distinct CDR3 sequences, with about 31% seen just once and 9.5% to 12% held by the top ten. Trimming removed 3 bases from V and 6 bases from J; junction bases left unmatched: 4. CDR1 is SGHVS and CDR2 is FQNEAQ in the germline V gene. The CDR3 totals 14 residues. Documented time point: late sampling 161 to 241 days after vaccination in three convalescent patients. Stated treatment: 10-day PBMC culture with coronavirus spike peptide pools or control peptides (ViraFEST assay). The data were obtained in a study of vaccination and CD4 T cells after COVID-19. General observations from the study: Going from around 20 to 38, median SARS-CoV-2-reactive clonotypes did not rise significantly. Spike mono-reactivity was shown by 304 of 307 vaccine-specific clones in convalescent patients.

V and J are TRBV7-8 and TRBJ1-5; TRBD1 matches 8 bases. Specimen: CD4+ T cells from blood, cultured in vitro, collected about 7 months after SARS-CoV-2 vaccination. This clonotype originated in a human donor who had recovered from COVID-19. CDR3 DNA: TGTGCCAGCAGCTTGACAGGGGATATTCAGCCCCAGCATTTT. Protein: CASSLTGDIQPQHF.